This entry features one T cell receptor (beta chain) sequence. Its target is not known. The entry originates in a study of cytomegalovirus exposure and HLA in healthy donors. Study observations and caveats: In an earlier analysis, productive rearrangement rates for most beta V segments clustered near 87% or 30%. It is likely that the observed cluster of highly shared sequence variants was a sequencing artifact. Researchers reported in a later analysis that a missense DCLRE1C variant was tied to TCR beta V- and J-gene trimming. In vitro assays verified that a few CMV-associated chains recognized CMV antigens specifically.

Vbeta (60) and Jbeta (13) primers were used in the PCR. Sequencing used immunoSEQ multiplex PCR; TCRdb keeps in-frame clones, though not all of them. The sample holds roughly 150,000 clones, approximately 80% seen once. The sequence came from a man younger than 40 in good health and CMV-seropositive. The sequencing sample was made of PBMCs.

The CDR3 reads CASGSSTGANEKLFF. CDR3 bases: TGTGCTAGTGGTTCCTCGACAGGGGCTAATGAAAAACTGTTTTTT. This sequence joins TRBV12-5 and TRBJ1-4, with 8 bases matching TRBD1. The CDR3 covers 15 residues. V lost 4 bases to trimming and J lost 3 bases; unmatched junction nucleotides: 4. Germline values: CDR1 LGHNT, CDR2 FRNRAP.